Sequencing of this T cell receptor beta chain was carried out in a study of human CD8 memory T cell subsets. The PBMC were taken from buffy coats (from healthy donors). Germline CDR1 is PRHDT and CDR2 is FYEKMQ (reference sequence). This CDR3 contains 15 residues. Losses at the gene ends were 4 bases for V and 3 bases for J; bases not matched to a gene: 8. The sample holds many counts of this clonotype. UMI-labeled 5' RACE was used to make TCR beta libraries. How the authors handled the data: Functional CDR3 beta clonotype counts ranged from about 3,000 to 20,000 in each TCR beta library. TCRdb passed the 5' RACE reads through MiXCR, listing each CDR3 protein once. TCRdb's processing, not the authors' own work, is the source of the V and J calls. This table holds roughly 8,300 distinct CDR3 sequences, about 3.9% found once.

The TCR comes from a human donor in good health. The chain links TRBV13 to TRBJ1-2; 7 bases map to TRBD1. The sample consisted of CD8+ T cells from PBMCs. CDR3 loop: CASSYRQGGDYGYTF. The CDR3 DNA reads as TGTGCCAGCAGCTATAGACAGGGAGGGGACTATGGCTACACCTTC.